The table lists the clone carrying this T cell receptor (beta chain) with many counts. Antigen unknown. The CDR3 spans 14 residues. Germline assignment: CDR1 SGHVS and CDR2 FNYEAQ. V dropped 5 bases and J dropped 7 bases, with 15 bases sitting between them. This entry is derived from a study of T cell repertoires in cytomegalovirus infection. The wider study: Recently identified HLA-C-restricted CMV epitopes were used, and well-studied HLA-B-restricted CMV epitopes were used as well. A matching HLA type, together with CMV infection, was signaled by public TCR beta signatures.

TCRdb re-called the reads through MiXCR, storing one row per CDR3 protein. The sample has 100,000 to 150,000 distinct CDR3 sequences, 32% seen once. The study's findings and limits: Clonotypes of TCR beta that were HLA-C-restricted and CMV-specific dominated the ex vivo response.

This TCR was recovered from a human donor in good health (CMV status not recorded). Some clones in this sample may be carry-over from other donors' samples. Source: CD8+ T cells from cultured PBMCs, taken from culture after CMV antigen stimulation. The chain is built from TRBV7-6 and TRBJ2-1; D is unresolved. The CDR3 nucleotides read TGTGCCAGCAGCCCCGGCAATGGGCCAAATGAGCAGTTCTTC. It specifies CASSPGNGPNEQFF.